Included here is one TCR beta chain sequence, with context. Its antigen is currently unknown. The source of the sample is a study of shared clonotypes between healthy human individuals. Study summary: The study drew on a couple of women and a few men aged 18 to 49 as donors. Regarding the study as a whole: Some naive CD4 clonotypes, 4% to 6%, turned up in common across a few donors.

This was a deep-level run. Assay used: immunoSEQ multiplex PCR; TCRdb lists only in-frame clones, some missing. The table lists millions of clones, roughly 93% of them singletons, with 0.35% to 0.45% in the top ten. CD4+ cell separation produced CD45RA+ naive and CD45RA-negative memory subsets. The germline gives CDR1 ENHRY, CDR2 SYGVKD. The CDR3 runs 18 residues. The ends were cut back, 0 bases at V and 0 bases at J, with 15 bases in the middle. V gene TRBV10-3 combines with J gene TRBJ1-5; D is unresolved. Sequencing was performed on naive CD4+ T cells from PBMCs. Specified subset: CD45RA+ positively selected. This receptor was identified in a man aged 18-30 years in good health. Some clones in this sample may be carry-over from other donors' samples. The CDR3 coding sequence is TGTGCCATCAGTGAGTCGACGTTAGTCAGTTCTAGCAATCAGCCCCAGCATTTT. It encodes CAISESTLVSSSNQPQHF.